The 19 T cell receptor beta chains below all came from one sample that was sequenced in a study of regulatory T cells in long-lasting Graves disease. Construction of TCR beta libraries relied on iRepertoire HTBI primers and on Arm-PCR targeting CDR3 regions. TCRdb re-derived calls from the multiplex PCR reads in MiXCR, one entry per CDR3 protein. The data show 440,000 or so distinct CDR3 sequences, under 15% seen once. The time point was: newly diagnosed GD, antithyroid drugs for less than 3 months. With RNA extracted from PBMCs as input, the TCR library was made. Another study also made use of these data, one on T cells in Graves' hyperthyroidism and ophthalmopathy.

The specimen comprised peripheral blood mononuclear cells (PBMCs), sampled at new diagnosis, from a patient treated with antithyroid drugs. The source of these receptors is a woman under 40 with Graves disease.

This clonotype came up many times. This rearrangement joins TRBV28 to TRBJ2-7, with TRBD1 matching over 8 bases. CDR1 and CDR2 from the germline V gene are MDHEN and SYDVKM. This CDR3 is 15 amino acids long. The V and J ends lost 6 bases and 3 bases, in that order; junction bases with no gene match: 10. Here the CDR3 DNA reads TGTGCCAGCAGCCGCGGTGGACAGGGAGACTACGAGCAGTACTTC. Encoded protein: CASSRGGQGDYEQYF.

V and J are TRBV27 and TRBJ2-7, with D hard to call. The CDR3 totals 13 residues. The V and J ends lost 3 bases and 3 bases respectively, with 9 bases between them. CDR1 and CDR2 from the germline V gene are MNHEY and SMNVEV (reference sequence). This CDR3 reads CASSFGRIYEQYF. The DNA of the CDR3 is TGTGCCAGCAGTTTCGGCAGGATCTACGAGCAGTACTTC.

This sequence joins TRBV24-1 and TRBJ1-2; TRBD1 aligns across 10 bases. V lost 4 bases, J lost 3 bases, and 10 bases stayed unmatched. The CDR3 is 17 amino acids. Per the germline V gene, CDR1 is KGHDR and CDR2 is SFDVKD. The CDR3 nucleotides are TGTGCCACCAGTGAACCTCCCGGGACAGGGGTACACTATGGCTACACCTTC. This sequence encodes CATSEPPGTGVHYGYTF.

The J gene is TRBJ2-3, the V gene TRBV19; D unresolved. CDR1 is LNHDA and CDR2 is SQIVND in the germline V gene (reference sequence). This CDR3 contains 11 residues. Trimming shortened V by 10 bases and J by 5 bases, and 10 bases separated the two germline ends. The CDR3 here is CAIRDEDTQYF. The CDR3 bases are TGTGCCATTCGCGATGAAGATACGCAGTATTTT.

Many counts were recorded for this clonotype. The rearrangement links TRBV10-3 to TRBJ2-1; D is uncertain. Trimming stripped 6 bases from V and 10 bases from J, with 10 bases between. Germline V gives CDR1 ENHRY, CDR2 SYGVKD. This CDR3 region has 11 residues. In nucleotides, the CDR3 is TGTGCCATCAGCCCCGACCAGGAGCAGTTCTTC. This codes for CAISPDQEQFF.

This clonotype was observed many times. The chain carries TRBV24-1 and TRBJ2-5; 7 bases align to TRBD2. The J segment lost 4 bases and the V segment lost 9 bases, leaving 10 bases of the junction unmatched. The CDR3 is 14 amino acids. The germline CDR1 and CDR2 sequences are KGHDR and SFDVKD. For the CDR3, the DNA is TGTGCCACCTCGCGCGTTGGGGGGGGAGAGACCCAGTACTTC. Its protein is CATSRVGGGETQYF.

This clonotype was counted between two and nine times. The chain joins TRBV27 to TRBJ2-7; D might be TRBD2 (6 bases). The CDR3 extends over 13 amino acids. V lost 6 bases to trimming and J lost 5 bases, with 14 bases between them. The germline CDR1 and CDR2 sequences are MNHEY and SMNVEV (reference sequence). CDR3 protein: CASRYSGLNEQYF. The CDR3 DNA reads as TGTGCCAGCAGGTATAGCGGCTTAAACGAGCAGTACTTC.

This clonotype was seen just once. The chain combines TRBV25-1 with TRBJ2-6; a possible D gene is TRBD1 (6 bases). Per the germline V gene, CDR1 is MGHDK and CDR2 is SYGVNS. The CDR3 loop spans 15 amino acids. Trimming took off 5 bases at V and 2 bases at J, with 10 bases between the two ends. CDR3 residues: CASSTTGPGANVLTF. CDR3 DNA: TGTGCCAGCAGTACGACAGGCCCTGGGGCCAACGTCCTGACTTTC. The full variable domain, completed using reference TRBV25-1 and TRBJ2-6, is EADIYQTPRYLVIGTGKKITLECSQTMGHDKMYWYQQDPGMELHLIHYSYGVNSTEKGDLSSESTVSRIRTEHFPLTLESARPSHTSQYLCASSTTGPGANVLTFGAGSRLTVL.

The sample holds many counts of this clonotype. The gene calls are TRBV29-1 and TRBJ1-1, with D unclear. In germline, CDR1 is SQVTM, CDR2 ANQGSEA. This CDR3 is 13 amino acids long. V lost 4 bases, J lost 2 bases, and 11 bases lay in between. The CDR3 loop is CSVGLRLNTEAFF. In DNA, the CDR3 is TGCAGCGTTGGGCTCAGGCTTAACACTGAAGCTTTCTTT. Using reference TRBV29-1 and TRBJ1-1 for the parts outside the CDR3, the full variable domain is SAVISQKPSRDICQRGTSLTIQCQVDSQVTMMFWYRQQPGQSLTLIATANQGSEATYESGFVIDKFPISRPNLTFSTLTVSNMSPEDSSIYLCSVGLRLNTEAFFGQGTRLTVV.

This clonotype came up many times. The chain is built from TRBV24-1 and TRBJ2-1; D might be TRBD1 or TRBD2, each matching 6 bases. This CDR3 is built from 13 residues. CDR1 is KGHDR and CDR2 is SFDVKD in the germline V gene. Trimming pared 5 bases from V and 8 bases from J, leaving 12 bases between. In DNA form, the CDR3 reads TGTGCCACCAGTGCCGGGGGACATGATGAGCAGTTCTTC. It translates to CATSAGGHDEQFF.

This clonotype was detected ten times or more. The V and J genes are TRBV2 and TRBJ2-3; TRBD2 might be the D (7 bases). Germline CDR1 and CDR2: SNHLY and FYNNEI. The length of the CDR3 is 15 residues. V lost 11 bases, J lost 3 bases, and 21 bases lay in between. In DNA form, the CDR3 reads TGTGCCTCCCGGTGGGGGGGCACGGGGACAGATACGCAGTATTTT. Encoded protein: CASRWGGTGTDTQYF.

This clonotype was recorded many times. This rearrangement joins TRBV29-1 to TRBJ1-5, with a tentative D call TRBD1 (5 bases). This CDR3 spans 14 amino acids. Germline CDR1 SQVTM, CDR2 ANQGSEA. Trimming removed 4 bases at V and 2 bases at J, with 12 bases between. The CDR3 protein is CSVAGTSGNQPQHF. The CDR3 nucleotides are TGCAGCGTTGCAGGGACGTCGGGCAATCAGCCCCAGCATTTT.

Written as DNA, the CDR3 is TGCAGTGCTAGAACCGGGACTAGCGGGAGGAAAAGCACAGATACGCAGTATTTT. It specifies CSARTGTSGRKSTDTQYF. The chain is built from TRBV20-1 and TRBJ2-3, with TRBD2 matching over 15 bases. Looked up from germline, CDR1 is DFQATT and CDR2 is SNEGSKA (reference sequence). This CDR3 contains 18 residues. The V and J ends lost 2 bases and 0 bases, in that order; junction bases with no gene match: 6.

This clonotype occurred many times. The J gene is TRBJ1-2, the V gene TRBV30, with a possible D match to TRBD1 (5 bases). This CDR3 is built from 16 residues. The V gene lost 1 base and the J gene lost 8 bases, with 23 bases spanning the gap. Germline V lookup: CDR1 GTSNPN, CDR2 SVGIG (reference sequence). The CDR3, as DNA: TGTGCCTGGAGTGCAGGGACCCGGAGGGGAAAATGGGGCTACACCTTC. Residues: CAWSAGTRRGKWGYTF.

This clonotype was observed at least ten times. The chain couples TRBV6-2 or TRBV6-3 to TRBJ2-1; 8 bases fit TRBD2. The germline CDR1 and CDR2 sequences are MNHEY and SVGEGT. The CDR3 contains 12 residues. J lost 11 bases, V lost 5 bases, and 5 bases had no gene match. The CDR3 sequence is CASSEKREKQFF. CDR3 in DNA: TGTGCCAGCAGTGAAAAGCGGGAGAAGCAGTTCTTC.

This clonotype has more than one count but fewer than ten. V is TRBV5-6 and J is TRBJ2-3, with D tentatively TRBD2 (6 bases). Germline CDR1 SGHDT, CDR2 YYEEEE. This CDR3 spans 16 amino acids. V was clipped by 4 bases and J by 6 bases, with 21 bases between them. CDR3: CASSAAGGITRDTQYF. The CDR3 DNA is TGTGCCAGCAGCGCCGCCGGCGGGATCACGCGGGATACGCAGTATTTT.

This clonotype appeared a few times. CDR3 sequence (DNA): TGCAGCGTTGAAGATCGCGAGGGGACCTATGGCTACACCTTC. It encodes CSVEDREGTYGYTF. The chain joins TRBV29-1 to TRBJ1-2, with D possibly TRBD1 on 5 matching bases. With 0 bases removed from V and 4 bases from J, the gap between germline ends came to 12 bases. This CDR3 has 14 amino acids. Germline lookup yields CDR1 SQVTM and CDR2 ANQGSEA. The entire variable domain, with the rest obtained from reference TRBV29-1 and TRBJ1-2, is as follows: SAVISQKPSRDICQRGTSLTIQCQVDSQVTMMFWYRQQPGQSLTLIATANQGSEATYESGFVIDKFPISRPNLTFSTLTVSNMSPEDSSIYLCSVEDREGTYGYTFGSGTRLTVV.

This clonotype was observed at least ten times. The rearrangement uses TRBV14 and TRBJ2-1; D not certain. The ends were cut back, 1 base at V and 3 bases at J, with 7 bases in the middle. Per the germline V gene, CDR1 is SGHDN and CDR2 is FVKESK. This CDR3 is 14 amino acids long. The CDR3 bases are TGTGCCAGCAGCCAAGTTACCGACTACAATGAGCAGTTCTTC. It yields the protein CASSQVTDYNEQFF.

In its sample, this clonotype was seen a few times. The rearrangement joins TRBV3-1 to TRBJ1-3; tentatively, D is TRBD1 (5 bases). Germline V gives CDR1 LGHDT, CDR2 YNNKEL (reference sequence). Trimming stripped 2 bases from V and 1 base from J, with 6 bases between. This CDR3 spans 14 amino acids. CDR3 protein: CASSQRTSGNTIYF. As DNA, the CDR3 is TGTGCCAGCAGCCAAAGGACATCTGGAAACACCATATATTTT.